The rows below give T cell receptor beta chains drawn from one sample of a study of cytomegalovirus exposure and HLA in healthy donors. Profiled with immunoSEQ multiplex PCR; TCRdb holds only in-frame clones, not every one. Seen here are about 150,000 clones, approximately 79% observed once, and the top ten hold 6.6%. Sequenced material: PBMCs. These receptors originate from a woman between 45 and 65 years old in good health and CMV-seropositive. Both conserved end residues are part of each CDR3. A D gene is named only where the DNA matches it firmly. Not all rows give a size; the values are once, few, many and, for expanded clones, a class.

d_call,j_call,v_call,clone_size,cdr3_length,cdr3_aa,cdr3_nt
-,TRBJ1-1,TRBV19,-,13,CASSINRDTEAFF,TGTGCCAGTAGTATTAACAGGGATACTGAAGCTTTCTTT
TRBD1,TRBJ2-7,TRBV4-1,-,15,CASSQQRTGNYEQYF,TGCGCCAGCAGCCAACAGAGGACAGGTAACTACGAGCAGTACTTC
-,TRBJ1-2,TRBV5-1,once,14,CASSLDGSTVGYTF,TGCGCCAGCAGCTTGGACGGGTCTACGGTAGGCTACACCTTC
TRBD1,TRBJ2-4,TRBV4-2,-,14,CASSQGRQGDIQYF,TGTGCCAGCAGCCAAGGTCGACAGGGAGACATTCAGTACTTC
TRBD2,TRBJ2-3,TRBV5-1,-,15,CASSYRGGDTDTQYF,TGCGCCAGCAGCTACCGGGGAGGGGACACAGATACGCAGTATTTT
TRBD2,TRBJ2-3,TRBV5-1,-,15,CASSLVGGGTDTQYF,TGCGCCAGCAGCTTGGTCGGGGGGGGCACAGATACGCAGTATTTT
-,TRBJ1-3,TRBV7-8,-,16,CASSLFDRPSGNTIYF,TGTGCCAGCAGCTTATTTGACAGACCCTCTGGAAACACCATATATTTT
-,TRBJ1-1,TRBV28,-,13,CASRPSTGTEAFF,TGTGCCAGCAGACCCTCCACAGGGACTGAAGCTTTCTTT
-,TRBJ1-4,TRBV7-2,-,14,CASSSVPNHEKLFF,TGTGCCAGCAGCTCAGTTCCCAACCATGAAAAACTGTTTTTT
TRBD1,TRBJ2-2,TRBV15,-,16,CATSSSGTANTGELFF,TGTGCCACCAGCAGTTCCGGGACAGCGAACACCGGGGAGCTGTTTTTT
TRBD1,TRBJ2-7,TRBV5-8,-,13,CASRRTGSNEQYF,TGTGCCAGCAGGAGGACAGGGTCAAACGAGCAGTACTTC
-,TRBJ1-5,TRBV21-1,-,15,CASSTRTGSNQPQHF,TGTGCCAGCAGCACCCGGACAGGGAGCAATCAGCCCCAGCATTTT
-,TRBJ2-3,TRBV5-1,-,14,CASSLEASSDTQYF,TGCGCCAGCAGCTTGGAGGCTAGTTCAGATACGCAGTATTTT
-,TRBJ2-7,TRBV7-2,-,15,CASSLNWRGIYEQYF,TGTGCCAGCAGCTTAAACTGGAGGGGAATCTACGAGCAGTACTTC
TRBD2,TRBJ2-4,TRBV7-2,-,16,CASSAGGQRGKNIQYF,TGTGCCAGCAGCGCCGGAGGCCAGCGGGGGAAAAACATTCAGTACTTC
-,TRBJ1-6,TRBV2,few,15,CASSPEATGNSPLHF,TGTGCCAGCAGCCCTGAGGCGACGGGTAATTCACCCCTCCACTTT
-,TRBJ1-4,TRBV2,once,12,CASMAGYEKLFF,TGTGCCAGCATGGCAGGATATGAAAAACTGTTTTTT
-,TRBJ2-3,TRBV12-2,-,17,CASRRSGTRIPPDTQYF,TGTGCAAGTCGACGGTCCGGGACTAGGATCCCCCCAGATACGCAGTATTTT
TRBD1,TRBJ1-5,TRBV7-8,-,15,CASSATGGRDQPQHF,TGTGCCAGCAGCGCCACAGGGGGCAGAGATCAGCCCCAGCATTTT
-,TRBJ2-1,TRBV27,-,18,CASTIRGDLISSYNEQFF,TGTGCCAGCACCATCAGGGGGGACTTAATTAGCTCCTACAATGAGCAGTTCTTC
-,TRBJ1-4,TRBV5-1,-,14,CASSAAGGSEKLFF,TGCGCCAGCAGCGCAGCTGGGGGGAGTGAAAAACTGTTTTTT
TRBD2,TRBJ2-7,TRBV5-1,-,17,CASSATPAGGPTYEQYF,TGCGCCAGCAGTGCAACCCCAGCGGGGGGTCCGACCTACGAGCAGTACTTC
TRBD1,TRBJ2-7,TRBV5-6,-,13,CASTRGSRYEQYF,TGTGCCAGCACCAGGGGGTCCCGTTACGAGCAGTACTTC
-,TRBJ1-2,TRBV5-6,-,13,CASSPGSNYGYTF,TGTGCCAGCAGCCCCGGGTCTAACTATGGCTACACCTTC
-,TRBJ2-2,TRBV2,-,14,CASSFGGDTGELFF,TGTGCCAGCAGTTTCGGAGGGGACACCGGGGAGCTGTTTTTT
TRBD1,TRBJ2-1,TRBV7-2,-,16,CASSLDDRGLYNEQFF,TGTGCCAGCAGCTTAGACGACAGGGGGCTGTACAATGAGCAGTTCTTC
TRBD2,TRBJ2-7,TRBV9,few,14,CASSVAGGPYEQYF,TGTGCCAGCAGCGTGGCGGGGGGGCCCTACGAGCAGTACTTC
-,TRBJ1-2,TRBV30,-,15,CAFTLSGGRGYGYTF,TGTGCCTTCACTTTAAGCGGGGGCCGGGGTTATGGCTACACCTTC
TRBD2,TRBJ2-7,TRBV2,-,15,CASTRSGGDFYEQYF,TGTGCCAGCACCCGTAGCGGGGGTGATTTCTACGAGCAGTACTTC